This T cell receptor (beta chain) was documented in a study of T cell changes during pregnancy in multiple sclerosis. Per germline, CDR1 GTSNPN and CDR2 SVGIG (reference sequence). CDR3 length: 13 residues. V was trimmed by 7 bases and J by 1 base, leaving 13 bases between them. The repertoire was sequenced with immunoSEQ multiplex PCR; TCRdb's copy has only in-frame clones and lacks some. The sample has 70,000 to 95,000 clones; around 93% are singletons. The chain has TRBV30 and TRBJ1-1; D is perhaps TRBD1 (5 bases). This clonotype originated in a female donor with multiple sclerosis, enrolled in a pregnancy study. Specimen: peripheral blood, collected in the third trimester of pregnancy. This CDR3 is CASRGSWNTEAFF. The CDR3 DNA sequence: TGTGCCTCCCGGGGGTCGTGGAACACTGAAGCTTTCTTT.